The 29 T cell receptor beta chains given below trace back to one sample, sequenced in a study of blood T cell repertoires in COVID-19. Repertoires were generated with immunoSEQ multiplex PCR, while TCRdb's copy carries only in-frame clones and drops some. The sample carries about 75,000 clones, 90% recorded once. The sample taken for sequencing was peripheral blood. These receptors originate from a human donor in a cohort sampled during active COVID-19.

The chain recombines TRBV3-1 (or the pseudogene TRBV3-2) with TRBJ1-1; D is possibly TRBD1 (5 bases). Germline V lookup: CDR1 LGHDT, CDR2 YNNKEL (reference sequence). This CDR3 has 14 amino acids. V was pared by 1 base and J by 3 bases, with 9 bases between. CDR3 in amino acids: CASSQVTGDTEAFF. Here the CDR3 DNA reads TGTGCCAGCAGCCAAGTAACAGGAGACACTGAAGCTTTCTTT.

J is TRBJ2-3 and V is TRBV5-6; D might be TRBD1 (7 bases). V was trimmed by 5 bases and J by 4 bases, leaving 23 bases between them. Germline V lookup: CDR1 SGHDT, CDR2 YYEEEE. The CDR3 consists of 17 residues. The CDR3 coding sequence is TGTGCCAGCAGTAAGAGGGGAGGATACAGGGGCGCAGATACGCAGTATTTT. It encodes CASSKRGGYRGADTQYF.

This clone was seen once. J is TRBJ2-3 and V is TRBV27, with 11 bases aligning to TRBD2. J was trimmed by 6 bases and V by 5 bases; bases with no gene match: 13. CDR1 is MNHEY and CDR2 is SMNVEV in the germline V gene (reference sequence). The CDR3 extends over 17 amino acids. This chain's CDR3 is CASSGVASGGLLDTQYF. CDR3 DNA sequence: TGTGCCAGCAGTGGGGTTGCTAGCGGGGGGTTACTGGATACGCAGTATTTT.

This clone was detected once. The CDR3 reads CAWSVGGFNSGNTIYF. The CDR3 DNA reads as TGTGCCTGGAGTGTGGGGGGTTTCAACTCTGGAAACACCATATATTTT. The gene calls are TRBV30 and TRBJ1-3, with D possibly matching TRBD1 (5 bases). Per the germline V gene, CDR1 is GTSNPN and CDR2 is SVGIG (reference sequence). With 0 bases removed from V and 0 bases from J, the gap between germline ends came to 12 bases. This CDR3 region has 16 residues.

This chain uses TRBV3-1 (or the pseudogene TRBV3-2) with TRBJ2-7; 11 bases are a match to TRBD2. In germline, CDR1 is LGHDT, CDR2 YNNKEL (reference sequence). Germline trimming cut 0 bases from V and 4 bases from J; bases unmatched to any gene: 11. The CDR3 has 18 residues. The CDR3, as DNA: TGTGCCAGCAGCCAAGACCCTTTCAATAGCGGGAGGGTGTACGAGCAGTACTTC. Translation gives CASSQDPFNSGRVYEQYF.

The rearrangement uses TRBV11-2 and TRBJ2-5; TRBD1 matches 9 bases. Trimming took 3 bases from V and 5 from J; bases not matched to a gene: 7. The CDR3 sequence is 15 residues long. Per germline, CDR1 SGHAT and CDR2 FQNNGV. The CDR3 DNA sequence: TGTGCCAGCAGCTTGAGTGGCGGGACAGGGGAGACCCAGTACTTC. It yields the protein CASSLSGGTGETQYF.

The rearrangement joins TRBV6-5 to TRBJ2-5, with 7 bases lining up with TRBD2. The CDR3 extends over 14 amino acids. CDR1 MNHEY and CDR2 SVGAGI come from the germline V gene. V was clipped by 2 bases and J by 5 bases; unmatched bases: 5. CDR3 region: CASSYRGSVETQYF. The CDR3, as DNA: TGTGCCAGCAGTTACCGCGGGAGTGTGGAGACCCAGTACTTC.

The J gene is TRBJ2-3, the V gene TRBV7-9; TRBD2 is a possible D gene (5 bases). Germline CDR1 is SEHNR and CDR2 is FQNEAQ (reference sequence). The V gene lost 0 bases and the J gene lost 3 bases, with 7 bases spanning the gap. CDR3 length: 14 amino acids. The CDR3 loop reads CASSLATGTDTQYF. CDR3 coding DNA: TGTGCCAGCAGCTTAGCCACGGGGACAGATACGCAGTATTTT. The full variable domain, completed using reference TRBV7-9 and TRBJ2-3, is DTGVSQNPRHKITKRGQNVTFRCDPISEHNRLYWYRQTLGQGPEFLTYFQNEAQLEKSRLLSDRFSAERPKGSFSTLEIQRTEQGDSAMYLCASSLATGTDTQYFGPGTRLTVL.

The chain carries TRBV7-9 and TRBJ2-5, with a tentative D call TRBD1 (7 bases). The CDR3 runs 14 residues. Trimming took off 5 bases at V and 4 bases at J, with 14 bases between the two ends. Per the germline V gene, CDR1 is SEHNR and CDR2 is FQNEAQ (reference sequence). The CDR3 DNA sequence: TGTGCCAGCAGCACTCGACAGGGAGGAGAGACCCAGTACTTC. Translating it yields CASSTRQGGETQYF. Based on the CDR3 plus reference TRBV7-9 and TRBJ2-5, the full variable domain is DTGVSQNPRHKITKRGQNVTFRCDPISEHNRLYWYRQTLGQGPEFLTYFQNEAQLEKSRLLSDRFSAERPKGSFSTLEIQRTEQGDSAMYLCASSTRQGGETQYFGPGTRLLVL.

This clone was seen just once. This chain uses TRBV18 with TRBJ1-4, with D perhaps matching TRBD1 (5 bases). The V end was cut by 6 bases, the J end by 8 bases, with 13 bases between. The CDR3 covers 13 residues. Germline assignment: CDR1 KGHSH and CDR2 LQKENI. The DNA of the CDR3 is TGTGCCAGCTCCGGGGGAGTAAACGAAAAACTGTTTTTT. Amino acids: CASSGGVNEKLFF.

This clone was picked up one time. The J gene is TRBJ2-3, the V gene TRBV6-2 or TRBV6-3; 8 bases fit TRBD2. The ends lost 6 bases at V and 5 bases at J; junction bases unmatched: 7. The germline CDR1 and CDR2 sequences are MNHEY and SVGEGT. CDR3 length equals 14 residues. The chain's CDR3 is CASSIGGAGDTQYF. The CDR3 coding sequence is TGTGCCAGCAGCATCGGGGGGGCTGGAGATACGCAGTATTTT.

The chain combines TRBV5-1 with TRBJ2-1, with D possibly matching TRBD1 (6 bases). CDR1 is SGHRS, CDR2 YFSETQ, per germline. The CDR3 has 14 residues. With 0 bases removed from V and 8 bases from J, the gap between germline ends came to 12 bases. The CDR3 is CASSLEYAGDEQFF. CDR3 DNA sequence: TGCGCCAGCAGCTTGGAATACGCAGGGGATGAGCAGTTCTTC.

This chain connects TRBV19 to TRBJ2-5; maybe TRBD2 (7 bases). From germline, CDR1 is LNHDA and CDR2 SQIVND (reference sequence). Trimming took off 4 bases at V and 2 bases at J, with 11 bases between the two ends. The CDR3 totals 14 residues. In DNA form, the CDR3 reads TGTGCCAGTAGTAGAGGGGGGGGGCAAGAGACCCAGTACTTC. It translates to CASSRGGGQETQYF.

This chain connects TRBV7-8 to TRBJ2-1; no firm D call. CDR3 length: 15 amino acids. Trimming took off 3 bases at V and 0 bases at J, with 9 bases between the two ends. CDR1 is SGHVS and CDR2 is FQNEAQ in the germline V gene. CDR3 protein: CASSFRQSSYNEQFF. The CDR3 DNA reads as TGTGCCAGCAGCTTCCGACAATCCTCCTACAATGAGCAGTTCTTC. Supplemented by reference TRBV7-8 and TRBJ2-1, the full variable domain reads GAGVSQSPRYKVAKRGQDVALRCDPISGHVSLFWYQQALGQGPEFLTYFQNEAQLDKSGLPSDRFFAERPEGSVSTLKIQRTQQEDSAVYLCASSFRQSSYNEQFFGPGTRLTVL.

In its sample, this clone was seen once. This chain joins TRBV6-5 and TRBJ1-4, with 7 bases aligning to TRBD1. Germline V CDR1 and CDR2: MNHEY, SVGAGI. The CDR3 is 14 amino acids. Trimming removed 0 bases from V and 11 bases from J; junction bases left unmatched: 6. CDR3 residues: CASSYSGTAIKLFF. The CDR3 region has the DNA TGTGCCAGCAGTTACTCAGGGACAGCGATCAAACTGTTTTTT.

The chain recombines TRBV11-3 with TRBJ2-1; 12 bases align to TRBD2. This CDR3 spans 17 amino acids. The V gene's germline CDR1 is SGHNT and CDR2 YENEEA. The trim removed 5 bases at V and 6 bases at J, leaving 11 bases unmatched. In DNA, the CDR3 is TGTGCCAGCAGCCCCCGACTAGCGGGGGCCCATGGCAATGAGCAGTTCTTC. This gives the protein CASSPRLAGAHGNEQFF.

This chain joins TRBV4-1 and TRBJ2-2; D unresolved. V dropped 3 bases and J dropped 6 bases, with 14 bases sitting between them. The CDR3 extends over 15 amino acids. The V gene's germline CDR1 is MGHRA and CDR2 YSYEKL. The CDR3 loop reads CASSHSTTLSGELFF. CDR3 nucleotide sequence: TGCGCCAGCAGCCACTCCACGACTCTATCCGGGGAGCTGTTTTTT.

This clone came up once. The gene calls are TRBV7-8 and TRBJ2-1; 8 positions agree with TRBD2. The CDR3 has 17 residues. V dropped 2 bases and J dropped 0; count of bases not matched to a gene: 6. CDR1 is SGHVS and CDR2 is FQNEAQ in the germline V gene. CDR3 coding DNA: TGTGCCAGCAGCTTAATGAGAGCGGGGGACTCCTACAATGAGCAGTTCTTC. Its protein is CASSLMRAGDSYNEQFF.

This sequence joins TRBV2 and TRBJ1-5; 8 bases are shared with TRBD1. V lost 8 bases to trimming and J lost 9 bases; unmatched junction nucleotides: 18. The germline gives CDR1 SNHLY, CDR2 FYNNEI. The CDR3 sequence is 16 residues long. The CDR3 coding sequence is TGTGCCAGCGGAAGAGAGTCAGGGGGCGGGTCGCGGCCCCAGCATTTT. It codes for CASGRESGGGSRPQHF.

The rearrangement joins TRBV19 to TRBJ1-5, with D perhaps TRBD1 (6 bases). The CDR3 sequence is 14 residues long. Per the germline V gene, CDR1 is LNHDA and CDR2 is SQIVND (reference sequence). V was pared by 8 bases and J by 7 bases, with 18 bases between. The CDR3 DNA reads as TGTGCCAGTCATCCGGGACAACGAAACCAGCCCCAGCATTTT. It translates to CASHPGQRNQPQHF.

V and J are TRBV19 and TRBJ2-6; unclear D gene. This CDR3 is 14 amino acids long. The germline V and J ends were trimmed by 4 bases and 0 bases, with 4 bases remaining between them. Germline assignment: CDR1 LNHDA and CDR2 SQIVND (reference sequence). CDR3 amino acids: CASSTRSGANVLTF. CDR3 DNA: TGTGCCAGTAGTACCCGCTCTGGGGCCAACGTCCTGACTTTC.

CDR3 sequence: CASSVEGGGYEQYF. The CDR3, as DNA: TGTGCCAGCAGCGTAGAGGGGGGAGGGTACGAGCAGTACTTC. The chain carries TRBV9 and TRBJ2-7, with D possibly matching TRBD2 (7 bases). The germline V gene has CDR1 SGDLS and CDR2 YYNGEE. The CDR3 is 14 residues long. V was shortened by 0 bases and J by 4 bases, with 11 bases between the two germline ends. Supplemented by reference TRBV9 and TRBJ2-7, the full variable domain reads DSGVTQTPKHLITATGQRVTLRCSPRSGDLSVYWYQQSLDQGLQFLIQYYNGEERAKGNILERFSAQQFPDLHSELNLSSLELGDSALYFCASSVEGGGYEQYFGPGTRLTVT.

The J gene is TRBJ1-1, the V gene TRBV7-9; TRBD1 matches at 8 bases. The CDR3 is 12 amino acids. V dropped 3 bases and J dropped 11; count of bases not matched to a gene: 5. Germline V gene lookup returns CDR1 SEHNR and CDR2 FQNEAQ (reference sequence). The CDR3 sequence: CASSFPTGEAFF. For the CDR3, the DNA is TGTGCCAGCAGCTTCCCGACAGGGGAGGCTTTCTTT. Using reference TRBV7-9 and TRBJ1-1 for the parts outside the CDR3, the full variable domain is DTGVSQNPRHKITKRGQNVTFRCDPISEHNRLYWYRQTLGQGPEFLTYFQNEAQLEKSRLLSDRFSAERPKGSFSTLEIQRTEQGDSAMYLCASSFPTGEAFFGQGTRLTVV.

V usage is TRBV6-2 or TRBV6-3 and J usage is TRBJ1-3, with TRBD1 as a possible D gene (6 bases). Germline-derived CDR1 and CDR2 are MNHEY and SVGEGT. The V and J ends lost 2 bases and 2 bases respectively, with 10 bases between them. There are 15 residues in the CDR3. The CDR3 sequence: CASSYDRKPGNTIYF. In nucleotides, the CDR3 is TGTGCCAGCAGTTACGACAGGAAGCCTGGAAACACCATATATTTT.

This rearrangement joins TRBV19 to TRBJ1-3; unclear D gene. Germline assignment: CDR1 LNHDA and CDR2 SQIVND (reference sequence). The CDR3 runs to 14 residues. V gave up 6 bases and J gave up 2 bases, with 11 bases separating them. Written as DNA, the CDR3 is TGTGCCAGTAGGACAACAAGAACTGGAAACACCATATATTTT. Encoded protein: CASRTTRTGNTIYF.

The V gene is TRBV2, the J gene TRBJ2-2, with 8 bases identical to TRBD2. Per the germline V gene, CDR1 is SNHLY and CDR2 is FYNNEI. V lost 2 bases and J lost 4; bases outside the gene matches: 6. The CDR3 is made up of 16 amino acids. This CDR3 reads CASSEIEREITGELFF. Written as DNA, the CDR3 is TGTGCCAGCAGTGAAATTGAGCGGGAGATCACCGGGGAGCTGTTTTTT.

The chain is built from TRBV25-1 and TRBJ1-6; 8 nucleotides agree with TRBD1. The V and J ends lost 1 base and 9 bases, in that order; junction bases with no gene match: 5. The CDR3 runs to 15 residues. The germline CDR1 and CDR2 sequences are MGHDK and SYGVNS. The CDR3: CASSELDRDASPLHF. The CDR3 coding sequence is TGTGCCAGCAGTGAATTGGACAGGGATGCTTCACCCCTCCACTTT.

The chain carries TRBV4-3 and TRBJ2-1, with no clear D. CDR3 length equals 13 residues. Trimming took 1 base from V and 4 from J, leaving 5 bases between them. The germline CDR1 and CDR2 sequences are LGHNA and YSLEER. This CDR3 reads CASSQGPYNEQFF. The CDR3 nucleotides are TGCGCCAGCAGCCAAGGTCCGTACAATGAGCAGTTCTTC.

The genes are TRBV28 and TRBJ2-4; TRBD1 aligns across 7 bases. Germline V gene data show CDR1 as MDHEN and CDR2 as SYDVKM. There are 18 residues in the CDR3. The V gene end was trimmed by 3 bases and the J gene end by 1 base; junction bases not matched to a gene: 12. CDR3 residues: CASSFKVLGGAAKNIQYF. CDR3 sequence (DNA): TGTGCCAGCAGTTTTAAGGTATTAGGGGGCGCGGCCAAAAACATTCAGTACTTC.